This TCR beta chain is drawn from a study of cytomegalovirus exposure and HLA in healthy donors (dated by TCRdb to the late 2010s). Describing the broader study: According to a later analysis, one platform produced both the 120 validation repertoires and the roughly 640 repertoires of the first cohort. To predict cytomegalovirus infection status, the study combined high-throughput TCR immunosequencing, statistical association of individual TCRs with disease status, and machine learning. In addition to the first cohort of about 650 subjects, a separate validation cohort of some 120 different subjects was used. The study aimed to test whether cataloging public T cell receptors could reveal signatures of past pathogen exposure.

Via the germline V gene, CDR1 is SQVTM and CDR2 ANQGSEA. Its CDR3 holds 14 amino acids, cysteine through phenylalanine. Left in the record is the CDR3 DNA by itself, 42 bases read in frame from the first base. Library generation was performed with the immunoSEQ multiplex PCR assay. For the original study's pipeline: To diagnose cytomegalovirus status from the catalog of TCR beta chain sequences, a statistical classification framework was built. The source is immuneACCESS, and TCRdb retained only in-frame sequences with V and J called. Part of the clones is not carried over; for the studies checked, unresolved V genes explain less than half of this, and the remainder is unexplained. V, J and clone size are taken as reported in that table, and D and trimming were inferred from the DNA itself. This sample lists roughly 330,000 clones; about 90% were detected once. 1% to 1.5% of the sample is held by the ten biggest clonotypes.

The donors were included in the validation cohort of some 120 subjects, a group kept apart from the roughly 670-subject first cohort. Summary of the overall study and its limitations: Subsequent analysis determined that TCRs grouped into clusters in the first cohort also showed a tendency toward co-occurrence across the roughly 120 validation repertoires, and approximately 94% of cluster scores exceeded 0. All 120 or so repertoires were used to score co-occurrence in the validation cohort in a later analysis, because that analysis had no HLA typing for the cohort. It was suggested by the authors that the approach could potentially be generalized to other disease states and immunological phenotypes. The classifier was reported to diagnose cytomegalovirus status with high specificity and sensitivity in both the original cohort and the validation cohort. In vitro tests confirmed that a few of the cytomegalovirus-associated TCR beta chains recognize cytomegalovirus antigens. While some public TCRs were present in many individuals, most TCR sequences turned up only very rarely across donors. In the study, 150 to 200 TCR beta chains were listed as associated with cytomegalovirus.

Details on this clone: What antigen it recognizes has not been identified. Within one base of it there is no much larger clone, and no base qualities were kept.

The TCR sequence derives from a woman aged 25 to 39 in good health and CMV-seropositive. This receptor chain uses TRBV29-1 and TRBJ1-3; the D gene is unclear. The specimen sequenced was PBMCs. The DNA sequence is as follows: TGCAGTGCCTTAAATACTGGCTCTGGAAACACCATATATTTT. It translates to CSALNTGSGNTIYF. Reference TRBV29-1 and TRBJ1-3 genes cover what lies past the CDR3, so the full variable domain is SAVISQKPSRDICQRGTSLTIQCQVDSQVTMMFWYRQQPGQSLTLIATANQGSEATYESGFVIDKFPISRPNLTFSTLTVSNMSPEDSSIYLCSALNTGSGNTIYFGEGSWLTVV.